This entry concerns a single T cell receptor beta chain. Antigen unknown. These data originate in a study of blood T cells in healthy people across ages. Broader study findings: Investigators viewed diversity estimates from one million T cells as underestimates, the study reported. A strong correlation was seen between TCR beta diversity and naive T cell percentage.

The CDR3 spans 14 residues. Germline V gene sequence: CDR1 MNHEY, CDR2 SVGAGI. V was cut by 2 bases and J by 3 bases, with 11 bases left in between. The people who gave samples were healthy Caucasians from Russia, aged roughly 6 to 95. Per-sample PBMC isolation yielded at least 6.5 million cells. Combining a sample-barcoded 5' primer with a J-beta primer mix, a second PCR ran for roughly 7 to 12 cycles. Using its own MiXCR run on the 5' RACE reads, TCRdb lists one record per CDR3 protein. The sample yields 1.2 million to 1.5 million distinct CDR3 sequences, approximately 38% seen once. The rearrangement links TRBV6-5 to TRBJ2-7; no firm D call. The clonotype comes from a woman between 18 and 29 years old in good health. Input material: blood. CDR3 in DNA: TGTGCCAGCAGTTACGGGGTAACGATCTACGAGCAGTACTTC. Protein product: CASSYGVTIYEQYF.